What follows are 13 T cell receptor beta chains derived from one specimen sequenced in a study of CD8+ T cells in alopecia areata. It was cDNA, reverse transcribed from extracted RNA, that served as the sequencing template. The repertoire was sequenced with immunoSEQ multiplex PCR; TCRdb's copy has only in-frame clones and lacks some. The data show approximately 140,000 clones, with about nine tenths seen just once and roughly 16% held by the top ten. The specimen comprised CD8+ T cells sorted from blood, sampled at week 0. Receptors originate from a human donor with alopecia areata.

This rearrangement joins TRBV27 to TRBJ2-7, with D possibly matching TRBD2 (7 bases). The CDR3 consists of 14 residues. The ends were cut back, 3 bases at V and 3 bases at J, with 12 bases in the middle. The germline V gene encodes CDR1 MNHEY and CDR2 SMNVEV (reference sequence). The CDR3 loop reads CASSFAGANYEQYF. The DNA of the CDR3 is TGTGCCAGCAGTTTCGCGGGGGCGAACTACGAGCAGTACTTC.

DNA of the CDR3: TGCAGCGCTGCCGGTACGGTGCCCTACGAGCAGTACTTC. Amino acids: CSAAGTVPYEQYF. The gene calls are TRBV29-1 and TRBJ2-7, with unresolved D. The CDR3 loop spans 13 amino acids. The ends were cut back, 7 bases at V and 2 bases at J, with 15 bases in the middle. Germline V gene lookup returns CDR1 SQVTM and CDR2 ANQGSEA.

This clone turned up a few times. The same CDR3 arises from other DNA sequences in this sample as well. The chain uses TRBV5-4 and TRBJ2-7; TRBD2 matches at 14 bases. The CDR3 sequence is 16 residues long. V dropped 3 bases and J dropped 0; count of bases not matched to a gene: 2. Per germline, CDR1 SGHNT and CDR2 YYREEE (reference sequence). Here the CDR3 reads CASSWTSGGSSYEQYF. In DNA, the CDR3 is TGTGCCAGCAGCTGGACTAGCGGGGGGAGCTCCTACGAGCAGTACTTC.

CDR3 sequence: CASSRRIDEQYF. Written as DNA, the CDR3 is TGTGCCAGCAGCAGGCGCATAGACGAGCAGTACTTC. The chain uses TRBV6-6 and TRBJ2-7; D is unclear. Germline values: CDR1 MNHNY, CDR2 SVGAGI (reference sequence). This CDR3 spans 12 amino acids. The V and J ends lost 6 bases and 5 bases respectively, with 11 bases between them.

The V and J genes are TRBV6-1 and TRBJ2-2, with D perhaps matching TRBD1 (6 bases). The CDR3 extends over 14 amino acids. The germline V gene encodes CDR1 MNHNS and CDR2 SASEGT. Trimming stripped 5 bases from V and 11 bases from J, with 18 bases between. The CDR3 DNA reads as TGTGCCAGCAGTAGAAACTCGGACGGGACAGAGCTGTTTTTT. It yields the protein CASSRNSDGTELFF.

This chain links TRBV7-9 with TRBJ2-3; 7 bases match TRBD2. This CDR3 region has 15 residues. The germline CDR1 and CDR2 sequences are SEHNR and FQNEAQ (reference sequence). V lost 4 bases to trimming and J lost 5 bases; unmatched junction nucleotides: 9. For the CDR3, the DNA is TGTGCCAGCAGCTCTTCAGGCGGCGGGGGAGATACGCAGTATTTT. As protein: CASSSSGGGGDTQYF.

This chain joins TRBV5-4 and TRBJ2-3; tentative D call: TRBD1 (5 bases). Germline values: CDR1 SGHNT, CDR2 YYREEE (reference sequence). Trimming removed 1 base from V and 5 bases from J, with 8 bases in between. This CDR3 comprises 13 residues. For the CDR3, the DNA is TGTGCCAGCAGCTTGTACAGGCAAGATACGCAGTATTTT. Amino acids: CASSLYRQDTQYF.

This clone was detected a few times. This chain connects TRBV5-1 to TRBJ2-7, with 14 bases lining up with TRBD2. The CDR3 is made up of 14 amino acids. Germline V CDR1 and CDR2: SGHRS, YFSETQ. V was pared by 4 bases and J by 6 bases, with 3 bases of the junction left unmatched. CDR3 nucleotides: TGCGCCAGCAGCCCGGGACTAGCGGGGGTCGAGCAGTACTTC. Its protein product is CASSPGLAGVEQYF.

This clone appeared once. The V call is TRBV2, the J call TRBJ2-7; D possibly corresponds to TRBD1 (5 bases). This CDR3 comprises 13 residues. Germline V lookup: CDR1 SNHLY, CDR2 FYNNEI. Trimming cost V 8 bases and J 0 bases, with 11 bases left between them. CDR3 in DNA: TGTGCCAGCGTAGACAGAAACTCCTACGAGCAGTACTTC. Translating it yields CASVDRNSYEQYF.

The genes are TRBV28 and TRBJ2-3; no firm D call. The germline gives CDR1 MDHEN, CDR2 SYDVKM. The CDR3 sequence is 18 residues long. The V end was cut by 5 bases, the J end by 2 bases, with 23 bases between. The DNA for the CDR3 is TGTGCCAGCAGTCAGTTACCGGACGGATCAGTAAACACAGATACGCAGTATTTT. This translates into CASSQLPDGSVNTDTQYF.

This chain uses TRBV4-1 with TRBJ1-2; D perhaps matches TRBD1 (6 bases). The CDR3 has 14 amino acids. In germline, CDR1 is MGHRA, CDR2 YSYEKL. The V end was cut by 0 bases, the J end by 9 bases, with 14 bases between. In DNA form, the CDR3 reads TGCGCCAGCAGCCAAGAACCAGGGGCAGAAAGCTACACCTTC. It translates to CASSQEPGAESYTF.

As regards this clone: The junction does not match germline at one end; this may be a read error. This chain uses TRBV28 with TRBJ2-1; D uncertain. Looked up from germline, CDR1 is MDHEN and CDR2 is SYDVKM. The CDR3 runs to 9 residues. As DNA, the CDR3 is TGTGCCAGCAGTCCCCCAGAGATCTTC. Its translation: CASSPPEIF.

The chain carries TRBV15 and TRBJ2-5, with TRBD2 matching 7 bases. CDR1 and CDR2 from the germline V gene are LNHNV and YYDKDF (reference sequence). CDR3 length: 13 amino acids. Trimming at V came to 3 bases and at J to 3 bases, leaving 1 base not matched to a gene. The CDR3 DNA is TGTGCCACCAGCAGGGGGGGGGAAGAGACCCAGTACTTC. This translates into CATSRGGEETQYF.